Following are 26 T cell receptor beta chains from one sample sequenced in a study of cytomegalovirus exposure and HLA in healthy donors. Produced via immunoSEQ multiplex PCR; TCRdb's table is partial and in-frame only. The sample holds some 100,000 clones; 86% are singletons and the top ten take 4.9%. The sequencing sample was made of PBMCs. The receptors stem from a man younger than 35 in good health and CMV-seronegative.

This rearrangement joins TRBV6-5 to TRBJ1-1; 7 positions agree with TRBD1. This CDR3 has 14 amino acids. V lost 6 bases to trimming and J lost 1 base; unmatched junction nucleotides: 5. Germline values: CDR1 MNHEY, CDR2 SVGAGI. In DNA, the CDR3 is TGTGCCAGCAGACGCGGGACAGAGAACACTGAAGCTTTCTTT. Translating gives CASRRGTENTEAFF.

The genes are TRBV6-6 and TRBJ1-3; D possibly corresponds to TRBD1 (5 bases). The length of the CDR3 is 14 residues. V lost 5 bases, J lost 0 bases, and 8 bases lay in between. The germline gives CDR1 MNHNY, CDR2 SVGAGI (reference sequence). The CDR3 coding sequence is TGTGCCAGCAGTCACAGGAGCTCTGGAAACACCATATATTTT. It is translated as CASSHRSSGNTIYF.

The V gene is TRBV7-9, the J gene TRBJ1-1; the D is unclear. The V and J ends lost 2 bases and 0 bases respectively, with 7 bases between them. Germline V gene sequence: CDR1 SEHNR, CDR2 FQNEAQ (reference sequence). This CDR3 is 14 amino acids long. CDR3 loop: CASSLNILNTEAFF. The CDR3 DNA is TGTGCCAGCAGCTTAAACATCTTGAACACTGAAGCTTTCTTT.

This clone was observed once. The V gene is TRBV5-1, the J gene TRBJ2-1, with 10 bases lining up with TRBD1. The length of the CDR3 is 16 residues. Germline CDR1 SGHRS, CDR2 YFSETQ. V shed 3 bases, J shed 3 bases, and the junction held 6 bases outside the gene matches. CDR3 sequence: CASSSTGQGNYNEQFF. Written as DNA, the CDR3 is TGCGCCAGCAGCTCAACGGGACAGGGGAACTACAATGAGCAGTTCTTC.

CDR3 amino acids: CASSPPTGVKDTQYF. For the CDR3, the DNA is TGTGCCAGCAGCCCCCCTACGGGGGTGAAAGATACGCAGTATTTT. The chain employs TRBV7-9 and TRBJ2-3, with D maybe TRBD2 (6 bases). Per the germline V gene, CDR1 is SEHNR and CDR2 is FQNEAQ (reference sequence). The CDR3 contains 15 residues. V lost 5 bases and J lost 5, with 17 bases in between.

J is TRBJ1-3 and V is TRBV19; TRBD1 matches 7 bases. The CDR3 covers 14 residues. The V gene end was trimmed by 7 bases and the J gene end by 8 bases; junction bases not matched to a gene: 11. Germline V gene data show CDR1 as LNHDA and CDR2 as SQIVND (reference sequence). CDR3 amino acids: CASNAGTAFHTIYF. CDR3 in DNA: TGTGCCAGTAATGCGGGGACAGCATTTCACACCATATATTTT.

The rearrangement uses TRBV5-8 and TRBJ1-1; the D gene is possibly TRBD1 (5 bases). This CDR3 comprises 15 residues. Germline CDR1 and CDR2: SGHTS and YDEGEE. Trimming stripped 0 bases from V and 3 bases from J, with 12 bases between. CDR3 sequence reads: CASSLAAGIHTEAFF. CDR3 DNA sequence: TGTGCCAGCAGCTTGGCCGCAGGGATCCACACTGAAGCTTTCTTT.

This chain links TRBV18 with TRBJ1-5; D gene ambiguous. Trimming took 1 base from V and 0 from J, leaving 7 bases between them. Germline loops: CDR1 KGHSH, CDR2 LQKENI. This CDR3 is 15 amino acids long. This CDR3 is CASSPRALSNQPQHF. The CDR3 DNA sequence: TGTGCCAGCTCACCACGCGCACTTAGCAATCAGCCCCAGCATTTT.

This rearrangement joins TRBV7-9 to TRBJ1-5; 10 positions agree with TRBD1. The germline V gene has CDR1 SEHNR and CDR2 FQNEAQ (reference sequence). With 3 bases clipped from V and 0 bases from J, the junction kept 8 bases outside the gene matches. CDR3 length: 18 amino acids. The CDR3 sequence: CASSLGDRGSYSNQPQHF. The CDR3 region has the DNA TGTGCCAGCAGCTTGGGGGACAGGGGAAGCTATAGCAATCAGCCCCAGCATTTT.

The chain uses TRBV19 and TRBJ1-3; no firm D call. V lost 0 bases to trimming and J lost 0 bases, with 6 bases between them. Looked up from germline, CDR1 is LNHDA and CDR2 is SQIVND (reference sequence). The CDR3 has 15 residues. Written as DNA, the CDR3 is TGTGCCAGTAGTATAGAGGGCCTCTCTGGAAACACCATATATTTT. It yields the protein CASSIEGLSGNTIYF.

The J gene is TRBJ2-2, the V gene TRBV4-2; D is possibly TRBD1 (6 bases). CDR1 is LGHNA, CDR2 YNFKEQ, per germline. This CDR3 region has 14 residues. V was pared by 5 bases and J by 5 bases, with 12 bases between. In DNA form, the CDR3 reads TGTGCCAGCAGCACAGGGCGAGAGACCGGGGAGCTGTTTTTT. It codes for CASSTGRETGELFF.

This chain links TRBV5-1 with TRBJ2-3; 8 bases agree with TRBD2. From germline, CDR1 is SGHRS and CDR2 YFSETQ. The CDR3 has 16 residues. The V segment lost 1 base and the J segment 6 bases; nucleotides outside the gene matches: 10. The CDR3 sequence is CASSLPLSGIRDTQYF. The CDR3 region has the DNA TGCGCCAGCAGCTTGCCACTTAGCGGGATAAGGGATACGCAGTATTTT.

This clone was picked up a small number of times. The CDR3 sequence is CASSDSGGASDTQYF. The CDR3, as DNA: TGTGCCAGCAGTGACAGCGGGGGGGCCTCAGATACGCAGTATTTT. V and J are TRBV6-4 and TRBJ2-3; TRBD2 matches 10 bases. V lost 2 bases to trimming and J lost 4 bases; unmatched junction nucleotides: 3. The CDR3 runs 15 residues. The germline CDR1 and CDR2 sequences are MRHNA and SNTAGT.

This clone came up once. This chain joins TRBV30 and TRBJ2-3; 8 nucleotides agree with TRBD1. The CDR3 loop spans 13 amino acids. From germline, CDR1 is GTSNPN and CDR2 SVGIG (reference sequence). J gave up 12 bases and V 4 bases, and 12 bases lay outside the gene matches. The CDR3 sequence: CAWNSQGAPTQYF. The CDR3 DNA reads TGTGCCTGGAATAGTCAGGGGGCACCTACCCAGTATTTT.

The chain has TRBV27 and TRBJ1-4, with D possibly TRBD1 on 6 matching bases. Germline V gene lookup returns CDR1 MNHEY and CDR2 SMNVEV (reference sequence). The CDR3 runs 14 residues. The ends were cut back, 5 bases at V and 2 bases at J, with 9 bases in the middle. The CDR3 sequence: CASSQQGTNEKLFF. CDR3 bases: TGTGCCAGCAGTCAACAGGGTACTAATGAAAAACTGTTTTTT.

The chain couples TRBV14 to TRBJ2-7; maybe TRBD2 (6 bases). The germline CDR1 and CDR2 sequences are SGHDN and FVKESK. V lost 4 bases and J 6 bases, leaving 13 bases between the germline ends. This CDR3 contains 13 residues. This CDR3 reads CASSLGGRSEQYF. CDR3 DNA: TGTGCCAGCAGCCTTGGAGGGAGAAGCGAGCAGTACTTC.

The CDR3 DNA reads TGTGCCAGCAGCTTAGATCCCCCGGGCGGGAGAGGTGGAGATACGCAGTATTTT. The encoded protein is CASSLDPPGGRGGDTQYF. This rearrangement joins TRBV11-3 to TRBJ2-3, with 7 bases aligning to TRBD2. V lost 0 bases and J lost 5; bases outside the gene matches: 14. The germline gives CDR1 SGHNT, CDR2 YENEEA. The CDR3 sequence is 18 residues long.

The chain joins TRBV11-1 to TRBJ2-3, with TRBD2 identical over 7 bases. Germline lookup yields CDR1 SGHAT and CDR2 FQDESV (reference sequence). The ends lost 7 bases at V and 1 base at J; junction bases unmatched: 8. The length of the CDR3 is 15 residues. The CDR3 loop is CASTQTSARTDTQYF. CDR3 DNA sequence: TGTGCCAGCACCCAAACTAGCGCCCGCACAGATACGCAGTATTTT.

V is TRBV12-5 and J is TRBJ2-1; D is undetermined. Germline V lookup: CDR1 LGHNT, CDR2 FRNRAP. Trimming took off 1 base at V and 15 bases at J, with 16 bases between the two ends. This CDR3 is 13 amino acids long. The CDR3 region has the DNA TGTGCTAGTGGTTTGGGACAAGACACCCGGCGGTTCTTC. This sequence encodes CASGLGQDTRRFF.

The chain uses TRBV5-1 and TRBJ1-2, with D perhaps matching TRBD1 (5 bases). Germline CDR1 reads SGHRS; CDR2 reads YFSETQ. There are 17 residues in the CDR3. Trimming removed 4 bases from V and 4 bases from J, with 23 bases in between. CDR3 DNA sequence: TGCGCCAGCAGCCCACCCGTGAGGGGACTCCAGACCTATGGCTACACCTTC. It encodes CASSPPVRGLQTYGYTF.

The chain combines TRBV10-1 with TRBJ2-1; 9 nucleotides align to TRBD1. The J segment lost 8 bases and the V segment lost 5 bases, leaving 10 bases of the junction unmatched. Germline V gene data show CDR1 as WNHNN and CDR2 as SYGVQD (reference sequence). The length of the CDR3 is 15 residues. DNA of the CDR3: TGCGCCAGCAGTACCGCCGGGACAGGGATGGATGAGCAGTTCTTC. Its protein is CASSTAGTGMDEQFF.

The chain is built from TRBV19 and TRBJ1-5; no clear D. The length of the CDR3 is 17 residues. V was trimmed by 6 bases and J by 2 bases, leaving 20 bases between them. CDR1 and CDR2 (germline): LNHDA, SQIVND (reference sequence). In DNA, the CDR3 is TGTGCCAGTAGGGTTGGACCGAGGAGGGCTGGCAATCAGCCCCAGCATTTT. Protein: CASRVGPRRAGNQPQHF.

This clone was found once. This sequence joins TRBV2 and TRBJ1-4; 10 bases map to TRBD1. The length of the CDR3 is 16 residues. Trimming removed 8 bases from V and 2 bases from J; junction bases left unmatched: 8. CDR1 is SNHLY and CDR2 is FYNNEI in the germline V gene. CDR3 sequence (DNA): TGTGCCAGCCCCAGGGACAGGGGAGCGACTAATGAAAAACTGTTTTTT. Protein: CASPRDRGATNEKLFF.

This CDR3 reads CASSTRTGSYEQYF. The CDR3, as DNA: TGCGCCAGCAGCACCCGGACAGGGAGCTACGAGCAGTACTTC. V is TRBV5-1 and J is TRBJ2-7; TRBD1 agrees at 8 bases. CDR1 and CDR2 from the germline V gene are SGHRS and YFSETQ. With V trimmed by 4 bases and J by 3 bases, 6 bases remained unmatched. CDR3 length: 14 residues.

The J gene is TRBJ2-1, the V gene TRBV5-1; 8 bases are shared with TRBD1. Germline assignment: CDR1 SGHRS and CDR2 YFSETQ. With V trimmed by 4 bases and J by 3 bases, 12 bases remained unmatched. The CDR3 extends over 17 amino acids. CDR3 sequence: CASSPGIGQGGYNEQFF. The CDR3 nucleotides read TGCGCCAGCAGCCCTGGAATTGGACAGGGTGGCTACAATGAGCAGTTCTTC.

The rearrangement joins TRBV15 to TRBJ1-5; D gene ambiguous. Trimming took off 8 bases at V and 1 base at J, with 15 bases between the two ends. Germline assignment: CDR1 LNHNV and CDR2 YYDKDF (reference sequence). This CDR3 has 15 amino acids. The CDR3 nucleotides read TGTGCCACCGGAGACGGGGTAAGAAGCAATCAGCCCCAGCATTTT. Translating it yields CATGDGVRSNQPQHF. Drawing the rest from reference TRBV15 and TRBJ1-5, the complete variable domain is DAMVIQNPRYQVTQFGKPVTLSCSQTLNHNVMYWYQQKSSQAPKLLFHYYDKDFNNEADTPDNFQSRRPNTSFCFLDIRSPGLGDTAMYLCATGDGVRSNQPQHFGDGTRLSIL.